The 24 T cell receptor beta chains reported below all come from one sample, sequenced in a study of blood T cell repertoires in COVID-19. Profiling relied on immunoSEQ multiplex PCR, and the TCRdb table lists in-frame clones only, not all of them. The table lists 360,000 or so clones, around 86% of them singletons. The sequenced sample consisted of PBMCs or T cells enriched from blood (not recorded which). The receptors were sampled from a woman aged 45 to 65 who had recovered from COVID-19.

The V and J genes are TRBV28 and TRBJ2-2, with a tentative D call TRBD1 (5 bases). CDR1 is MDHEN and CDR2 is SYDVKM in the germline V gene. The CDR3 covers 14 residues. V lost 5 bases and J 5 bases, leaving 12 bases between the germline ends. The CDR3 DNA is TGTGCCAGCAGTGGCCAGGGTCGAACCGGGGAGCTGTTTTTT. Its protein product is CASSGQGRTGELFF.

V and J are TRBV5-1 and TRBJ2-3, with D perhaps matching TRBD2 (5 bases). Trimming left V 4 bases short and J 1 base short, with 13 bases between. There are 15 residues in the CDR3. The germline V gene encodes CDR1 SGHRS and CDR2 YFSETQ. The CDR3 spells CASSRNSERTDTQYF. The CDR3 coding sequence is TGCGCCAGCAGCAGAAATAGCGAACGCACAGATACGCAGTATTTT.

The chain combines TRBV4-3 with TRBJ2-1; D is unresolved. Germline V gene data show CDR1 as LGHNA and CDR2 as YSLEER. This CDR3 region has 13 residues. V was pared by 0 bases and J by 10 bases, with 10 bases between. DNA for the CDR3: TGCGCCAGCAGCCAAGATAGAGCCTCGGAGCAGTTCTTC. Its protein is CASSQDRASEQFF.

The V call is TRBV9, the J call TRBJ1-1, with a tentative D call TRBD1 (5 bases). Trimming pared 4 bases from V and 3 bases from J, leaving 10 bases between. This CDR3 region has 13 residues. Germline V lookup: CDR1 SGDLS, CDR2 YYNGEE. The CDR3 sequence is CASSPEGHTEAFF. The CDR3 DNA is TGTGCCAGCAGCCCGGAGGGACACACTGAAGCTTTCTTT.

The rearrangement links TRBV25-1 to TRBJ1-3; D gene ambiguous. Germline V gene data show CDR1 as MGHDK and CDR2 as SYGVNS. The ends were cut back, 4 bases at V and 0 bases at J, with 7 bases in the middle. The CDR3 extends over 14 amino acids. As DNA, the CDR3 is TGTGCCAGCAGTGCCGGGTACTCTGGAAACACCATATATTTT. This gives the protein CASSAGYSGNTIYF.

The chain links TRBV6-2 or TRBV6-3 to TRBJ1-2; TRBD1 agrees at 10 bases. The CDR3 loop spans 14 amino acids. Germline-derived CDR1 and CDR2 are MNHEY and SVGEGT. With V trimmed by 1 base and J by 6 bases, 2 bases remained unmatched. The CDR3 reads CASSYYGTGDGYTF. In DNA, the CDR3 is TGTGCCAGCAGTTACTACGGGACAGGGGATGGCTACACCTTC.

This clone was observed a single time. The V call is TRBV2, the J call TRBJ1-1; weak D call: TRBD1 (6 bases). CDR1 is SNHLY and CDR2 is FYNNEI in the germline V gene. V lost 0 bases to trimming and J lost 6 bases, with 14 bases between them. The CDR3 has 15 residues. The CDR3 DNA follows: TGTGCCAGCAGTGAAGCCCGGGGGGCGCGGGCTGAAGCTTTCTTT. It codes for CASSEARGARAEAFF.

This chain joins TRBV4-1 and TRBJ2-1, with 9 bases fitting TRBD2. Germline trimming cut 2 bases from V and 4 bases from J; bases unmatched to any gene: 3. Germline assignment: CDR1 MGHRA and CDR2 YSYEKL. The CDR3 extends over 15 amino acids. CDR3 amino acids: CASSQSSGGYNEQFF. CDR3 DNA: TGCGCCAGCAGCCAATCGAGCGGGGGGTACAATGAGCAGTTCTTC.

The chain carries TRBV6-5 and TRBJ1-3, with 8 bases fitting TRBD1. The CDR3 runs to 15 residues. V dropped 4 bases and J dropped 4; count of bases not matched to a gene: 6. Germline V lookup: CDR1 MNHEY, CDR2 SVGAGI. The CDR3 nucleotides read TGTGCCAGCAGTTCGACGACAGGGGTCGGAAACACCATATATTTT. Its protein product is CASSSTTGVGNTIYF.

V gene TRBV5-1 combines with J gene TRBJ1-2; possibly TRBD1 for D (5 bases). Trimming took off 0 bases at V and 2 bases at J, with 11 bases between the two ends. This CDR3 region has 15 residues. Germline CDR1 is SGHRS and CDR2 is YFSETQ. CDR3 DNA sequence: TGCGCCAGCAGCTTGGGGTCGACAGCGAACTATGGCTACACCTTC. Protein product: CASSLGSTANYGYTF.

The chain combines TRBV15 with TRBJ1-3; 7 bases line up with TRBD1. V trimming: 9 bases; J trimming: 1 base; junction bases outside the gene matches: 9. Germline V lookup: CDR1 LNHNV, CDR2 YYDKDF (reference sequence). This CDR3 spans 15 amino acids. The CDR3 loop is CATSLDRSSGNTIYF. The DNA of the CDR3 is TGTGCCACTAGCTTGGACAGGTCGTCTGGAAACACCATATATTTT.

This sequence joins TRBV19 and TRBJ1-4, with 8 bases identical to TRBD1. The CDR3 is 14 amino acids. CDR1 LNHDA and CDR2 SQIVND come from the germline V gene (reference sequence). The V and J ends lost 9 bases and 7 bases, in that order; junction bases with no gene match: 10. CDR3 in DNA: TGTGCCAGCCGAAAAACAGGGGGGACTGAAAAACTGTTTTTT. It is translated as CASRKTGGTEKLFF.

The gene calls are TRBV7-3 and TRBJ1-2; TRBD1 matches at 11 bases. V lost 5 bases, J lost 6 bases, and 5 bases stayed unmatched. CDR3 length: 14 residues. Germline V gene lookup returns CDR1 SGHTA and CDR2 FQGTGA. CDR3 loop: CASSPGQGANGYTF. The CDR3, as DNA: TGTGCCAGCAGCCCCGGACAGGGGGCGAATGGCTACACCTTC.

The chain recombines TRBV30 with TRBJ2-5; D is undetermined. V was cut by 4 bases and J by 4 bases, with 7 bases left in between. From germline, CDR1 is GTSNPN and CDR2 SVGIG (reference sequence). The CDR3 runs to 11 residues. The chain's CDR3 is CAWMSGETQYF. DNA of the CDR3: TGTGCCTGGATGAGTGGAGAGACCCAGTACTTC.

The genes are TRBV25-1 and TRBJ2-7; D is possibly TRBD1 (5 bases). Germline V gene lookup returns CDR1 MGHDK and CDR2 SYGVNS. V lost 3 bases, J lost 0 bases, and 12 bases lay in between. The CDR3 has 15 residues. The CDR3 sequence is CASSDPGHRSYEQYF. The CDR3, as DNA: TGTGCCAGCAGTGATCCCGGACACCGCTCCTACGAGCAGTACTTC.

This chain's CDR3 is CASSVTGAGRPQHF. The CDR3 bases are TGTGCCAGCAGCGTAACAGGTGCCGGGAGGCCCCAGCATTTT. The chain carries TRBV5-6 and TRBJ1-5; a possible D gene is TRBD1 (5 bases). The V gene lost 4 bases and the J gene lost 9 bases, with 17 bases spanning the gap. CDR3 length equals 14 residues. Per germline, CDR1 SGHDT and CDR2 YYEEEE.

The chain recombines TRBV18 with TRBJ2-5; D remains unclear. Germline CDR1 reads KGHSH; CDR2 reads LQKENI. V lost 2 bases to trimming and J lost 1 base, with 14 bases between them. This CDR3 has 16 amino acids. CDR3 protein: CASSPIQITLQETQYF. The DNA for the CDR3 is TGTGCCAGCTCACCAATCCAGATTACGCTCCAAGAGACCCAGTACTTC.

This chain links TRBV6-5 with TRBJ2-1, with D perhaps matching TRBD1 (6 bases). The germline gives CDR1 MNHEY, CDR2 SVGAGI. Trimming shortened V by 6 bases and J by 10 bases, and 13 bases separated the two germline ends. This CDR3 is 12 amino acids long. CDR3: CASSTTQGEQFF. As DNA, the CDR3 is TGTGCCAGCAGCACAACTCAGGGGGAGCAGTTCTTC.

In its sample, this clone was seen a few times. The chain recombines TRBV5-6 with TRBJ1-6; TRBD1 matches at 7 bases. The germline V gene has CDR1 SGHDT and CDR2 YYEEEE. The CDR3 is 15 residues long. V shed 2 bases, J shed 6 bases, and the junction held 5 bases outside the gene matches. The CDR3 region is CASSLGTDPNSPLHF. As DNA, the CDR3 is TGTGCCAGCAGCTTAGGGACAGACCCTAATTCACCCCTCCACTTT. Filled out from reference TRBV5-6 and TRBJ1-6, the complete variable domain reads DAGVTQSPTHLIKTRGQQVTLRCSPKSGHDTVSWYQQALGQGPQFIFQYYEEEERQRGNFPDRFSGHQFPNYSSELNVNALLLGDSALYLCASSLGTDPNSPLHFGNGTRLTVT.

The CDR3 region has the DNA TGTGCCGGGCCTGAGAATGAAAAACTGTTTTTT. Protein: CAGPENEKLFF. V is TRBV6-5 and J is TRBJ1-4; the D is unclear. CDR1 is MNHEY, CDR2 SVGAGI, per germline. V was cut by 11 bases and J by 5 bases, with 9 bases left in between. The CDR3 runs to 11 residues.

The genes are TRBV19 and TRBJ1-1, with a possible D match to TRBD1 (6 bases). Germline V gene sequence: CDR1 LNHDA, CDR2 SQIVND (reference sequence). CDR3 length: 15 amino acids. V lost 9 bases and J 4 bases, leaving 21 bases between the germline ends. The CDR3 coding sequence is TGTGCCAGCTTCCCCGGGGGGGGCAGGGGCACTGAAGCTTTCTTT. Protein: CASFPGGGRGTEAFF.

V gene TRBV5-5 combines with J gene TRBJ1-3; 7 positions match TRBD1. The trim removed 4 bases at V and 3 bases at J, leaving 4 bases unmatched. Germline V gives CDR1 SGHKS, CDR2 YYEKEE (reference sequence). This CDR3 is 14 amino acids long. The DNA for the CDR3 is TGTGCCAGCAGCACTCACAGGGGTGGAAACACCATATATTTT. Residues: CASSTHRGGNTIYF.

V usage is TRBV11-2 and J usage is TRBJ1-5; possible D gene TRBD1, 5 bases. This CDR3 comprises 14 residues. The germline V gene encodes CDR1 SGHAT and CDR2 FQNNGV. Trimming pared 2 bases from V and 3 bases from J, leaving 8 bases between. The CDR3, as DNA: TGTGCCAGCAGCTTAACAGGCCCCAATCAGCCCCAGCATTTT. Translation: CASSLTGPNQPQHF.

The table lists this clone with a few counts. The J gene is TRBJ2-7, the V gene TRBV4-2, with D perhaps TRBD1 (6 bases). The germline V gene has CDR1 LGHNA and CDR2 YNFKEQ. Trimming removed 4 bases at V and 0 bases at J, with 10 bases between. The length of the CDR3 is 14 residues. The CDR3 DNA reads TGTGCCAGCAGCCGACAGGACAGCTCCTACGAGCAGTACTTC. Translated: CASSRQDSSYEQYF.